The clone carrying this TCR beta chain came up a few times. The sample originates from a study of T cells after yellow fever vaccination. V lost 3 bases to trimming and J lost 7 bases, with 14 bases between them. Germline CDR1 is SGHNT and CDR2 is YYREEE (reference sequence). The CDR3 spans 14 residues. TCRdb called the 5' RACE reads again in MiXCR, with one record for every CDR3 protein. The sample contains some 600,000 distinct CDR3 sequences, about a sixth of which appear only once. The source of this sequence is a man between 18 and 29 years old who received the YFV17D yellow fever vaccine. The input for sequencing was PBMCs, taken less than 6 days after the first yellow fever vaccination. J is TRBJ2-1 and V is TRBV5-4; D possibly uses TRBD1 or TRBD2 (6 bases each). The DNA for the CDR3 is TGTGCCAGCAGCTGGTCCCCGGGGGCGAATGAGCAGTTCTTC. It is translated as CASSWSPGANEQFF.